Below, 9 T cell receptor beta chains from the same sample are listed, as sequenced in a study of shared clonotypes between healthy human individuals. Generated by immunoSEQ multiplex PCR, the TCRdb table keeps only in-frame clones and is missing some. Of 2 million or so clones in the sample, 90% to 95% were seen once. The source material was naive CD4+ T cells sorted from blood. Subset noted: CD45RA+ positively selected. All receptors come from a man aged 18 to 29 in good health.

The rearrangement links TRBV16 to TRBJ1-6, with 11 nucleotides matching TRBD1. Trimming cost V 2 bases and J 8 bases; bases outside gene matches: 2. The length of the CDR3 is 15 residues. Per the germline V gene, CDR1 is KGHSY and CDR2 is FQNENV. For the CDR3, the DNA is TGTGCCAGCAGCCAAGGGGGACAGGGGGATTCACCCCTCCACTTT. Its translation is CASSQGGQGDSPLHF.

DNA of the CDR3: TGTGCCAGCAGTTTAAATGAGGACTCGAACACTGAAGCTTTCTTT. Protein product: CASSLNEDSNTEAFF. The chain recombines TRBV28 with TRBJ1-1, with D unclear. Germline V CDR1 and CDR2: MDHEN, SYDVKM. The CDR3 loop spans 15 amino acids. Trimming took off 2 bases at V and 1 base at J, with 11 bases between the two ends.

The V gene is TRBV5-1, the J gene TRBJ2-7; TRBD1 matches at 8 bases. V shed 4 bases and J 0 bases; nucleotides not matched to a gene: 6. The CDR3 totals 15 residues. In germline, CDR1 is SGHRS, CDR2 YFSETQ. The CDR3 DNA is TGCGCCAGCAGCCCCGGGACAGGCCCCTCCTACGAGCAGTACTTC. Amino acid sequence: CASSPGTGPSYEQYF. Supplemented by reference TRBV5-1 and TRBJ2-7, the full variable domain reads KAGVTQTPRYLIKTRGQQVTLSCSPISGHRSVSWYQQTPGQGLQFLFEYFSETQRNKGNFPGRFSGRQFSNSRSEMNVSTLELGDSALYLCASSPGTGPSYEQYFGPGTRLTVT.

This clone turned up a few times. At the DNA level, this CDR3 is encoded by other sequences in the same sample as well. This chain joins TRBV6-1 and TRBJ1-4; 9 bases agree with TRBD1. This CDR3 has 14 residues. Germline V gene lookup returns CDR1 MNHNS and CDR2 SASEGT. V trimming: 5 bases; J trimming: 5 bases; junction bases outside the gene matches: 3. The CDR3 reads CASSTGGGNEKLFF. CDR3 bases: TGTGCCAGCAGTACAGGGGGCGGGAATGAAAAACTGTTTTTT.

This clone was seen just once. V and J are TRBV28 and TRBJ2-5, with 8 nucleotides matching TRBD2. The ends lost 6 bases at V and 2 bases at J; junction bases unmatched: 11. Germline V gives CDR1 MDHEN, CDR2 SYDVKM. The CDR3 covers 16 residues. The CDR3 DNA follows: TGTGCCAGCAGCTCTTGGAGCGGGGGCGGGCAAGAGACCCAGTACTTC. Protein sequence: CASSSWSGGGQETQYF.

CDR3 protein: CASDRDHTDTQYF. The CDR3 DNA sequence: TGTGCCAGCGACCGGGACCACACAGATACGCAGTATTTT. V usage is TRBV6-6 and J usage is TRBJ2-3; possibly TRBD1 or TRBD2 for D (5 bases each). The germline CDR1 and CDR2 sequences are MNHNY and SVGAGI (reference sequence). CDR3 length: 13 amino acids. V lost 8 bases, J lost 2 bases, and 11 bases lay in between.

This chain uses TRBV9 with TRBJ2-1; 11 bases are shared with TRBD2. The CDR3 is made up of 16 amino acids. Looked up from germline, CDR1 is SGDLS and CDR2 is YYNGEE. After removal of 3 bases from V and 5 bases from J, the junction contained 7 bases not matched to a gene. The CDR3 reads CASSAGGTSGHNEQFF. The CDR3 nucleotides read TGTGCCAGCAGCGCTGGTGGGACTAGCGGTCACAATGAGCAGTTCTTC.

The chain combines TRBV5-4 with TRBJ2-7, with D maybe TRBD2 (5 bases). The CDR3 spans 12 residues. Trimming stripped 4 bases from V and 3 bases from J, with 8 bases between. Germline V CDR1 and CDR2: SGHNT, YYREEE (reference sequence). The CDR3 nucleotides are TGTGCCAGCAGCGTCGACTACTACGAGCAGTACTTC. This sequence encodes CASSVDYYEQYF.

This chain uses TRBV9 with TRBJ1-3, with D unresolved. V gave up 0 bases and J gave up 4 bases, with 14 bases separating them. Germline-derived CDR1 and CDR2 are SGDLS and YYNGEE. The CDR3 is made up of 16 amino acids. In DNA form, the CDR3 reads TGTGCCAGCAGCGTAGGGTCCCGGGTGTCCGGAAACACCATATATTTT. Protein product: CASSVGSRVSGNTIYF.